One sample yielded the 9 T cell receptor beta chains listed below, sequenced in a study of T-cell memory formation after mild COVID-19. MiXCR, applied by TCRdb to the 5' RACE reads, yields one record per CDR3 protein. This table holds a few hundred thousand distinct CDR3 sequences, more than 20% found once. The sequencing input was PBMCs or a T cell subset sorted from them (not recorded which). Source of these receptors: a man in his late teens or twenties who had mild COVID-19 (a few samples of this study predate the infection). Cell type and time point are not known.

The chain is built from TRBV20-1 and TRBJ2-2, with TRBD1 matching 11 bases. In germline, CDR1 is DFQATT, CDR2 SNEGSKA (reference sequence). V was pared by 6 bases and J by 2 bases, with 5 bases of the junction left unmatched. The CDR3 runs 15 residues. As DNA, the CDR3 is TGCAGTGCCATGGGACAGGGGGGAAACACCGGGGAGCTGTTTTTT. Translating gives CSAMGQGGNTGELFF.

A few counts support this clonotype. The chain employs TRBV4-2 and TRBJ1-3; D not resolved. V was pared by 1 base and J by 0 bases, with 7 bases between. Germline-derived CDR1 and CDR2 are LGHNA and YNFKEQ. The CDR3 consists of 15 residues. CDR3 sequence: CASSQGRGSGNTIYF. For the CDR3, the DNA is TGTGCCAGCAGCCAAGGGCGAGGCTCTGGAAACACCATATATTTT.

The chain recombines TRBV6-5 with TRBJ1-3; D not resolved. Germline V CDR1 and CDR2: MNHEY, SVGAGI. Between the trimmed V and J ends, which lost 3 bases and 7 bases, there was a span of 16 bases. CDR3 length equals 15 residues. The CDR3 DNA reads TGTGCCAGCAGTTATGGAGTTCGGAATGGGAACACCATATATTTT. It codes for CASSYGVRNGNTIYF.

A few counts support this clonotype. The rearrangement uses TRBV7-2 and TRBJ2-1; 9 bases are shared with TRBD2. V was pared by 1 base and J by 4 bases, with 2 bases of the junction left unmatched. The CDR3 is 15 residues long. Germline CDR1 SGHTA, CDR2 FQGNSA. The CDR3: CASSLVAGAYNEQFF. Here the CDR3 DNA reads TGTGCCAGCAGCTTAGTAGCGGGGGCATACAATGAGCAGTTCTTC.

This sequence joins TRBV20-1 and TRBJ1-4; no clear D. Germline V CDR1 and CDR2: DFQATT, SNEGSKA (reference sequence). V lost 2 bases to trimming and J lost 5 bases, with 18 bases between them. The CDR3 extends over 16 amino acids. The CDR3 bases are TGCAGTGCTAGATCCAATTCGTGGTCCTTAAATGAAAAACTGTTTTTT. Its translation is CSARSNSWSLNEKLFF.

In DNA form, the CDR3 reads TGCGCCAGCAGCGTACTTTCTGGGGGGGACACTGAAGCTTTCTTT. It encodes CASSVLSGGDTEAFF. The J gene is TRBJ1-1, the V gene TRBV5-1, with D perhaps matching TRBD1 (5 bases). The CDR3 totals 15 residues. Trimming pared 4 bases from V and 3 bases from J, leaving 16 bases between. Germline V gene lookup returns CDR1 SGHRS and CDR2 YFSETQ.

This chain joins TRBV2 and TRBJ2-7; D is ambiguous. Germline V gene sequence: CDR1 SNHLY, CDR2 FYNNEI. V was pared by 6 bases and J by 7 bases, with 10 bases between. CDR3 size: 11 residues. The CDR3 coding sequence is TGTGCCAGCAGGCTTCTGGGGGAGCAGTACGTC. Its translation is CASRLLGEQYV.

The chain has TRBV7-8 and TRBJ2-5; weak D call: TRBD1 (6 bases). This CDR3 is built from 16 residues. Trimming took off 0 bases at V and 4 bases at J, with 15 bases between the two ends. Germline CDR1 is SGHVS and CDR2 is FQNEAQ. The CDR3 region is CASSLARGGIRETQYF. The CDR3 bases are TGTGCCAGCAGCTTAGCACGAGGGGGAATACGAGAGACCCAGTACTTC.

CDR3 sequence reads: CASSQDNNYEQYV. The CDR3 DNA reads TGCGCCAGCAGCCAAGATAACAACTACGAGCAGTACGTC. The J gene is TRBJ2-7, the V gene TRBV4-3; D remains ambiguous. CDR3 length: 13 amino acids. V lost 0 bases, J lost 3 bases, and 6 bases lay in between. Germline V CDR1 and CDR2: LGHNA, YSLEER.